The T cell receptor beta chain under discussion was sequenced for a study of T cell responses to AZD1222 COVID-19 vaccine. For the study at large: The analysis combined second doses at about 4 or about 12 weeks.

Germline CDR1 is MNHEY and CDR2 is SMNVEV (reference sequence). Unmatched junction bases numbered 9, after V lost 6 bases and J lost 8 bases. The CDR3 loop spans 16 amino acids. Only one count was recorded for this clone. What it recognizes is unknown. Profiled with immunoSEQ multiplex PCR; TCRdb holds only in-frame clones, not every one. The sample includes about 92,000 clones, around 90% of them seen just once. Study findings and constraints: Only a handful of individuals given AZD1222 were seropositive at baseline. Spike-specific TCR breadth rose after two AZD1222 doses, and depth rose as well. Dominant CD4 TCR responses targeted spike regions 160-218 and 743-854.

The clonotype originates from an adult in good health. The V gene is TRBV27, the J gene TRBJ2-1; 14 bases align to TRBD2. The specimen was peripheral blood, collected on day 0 of AZD1222 vaccination. CDR3: CASSLGLAGGSYEQFF. The CDR3 bases are TGTGCCAGCAGCCTAGGACTAGCGGGGGGATCTTATGAGCAGTTCTTC.